The clone carrying this T cell receptor (delta chain) was seen a few times. Its antigen is unknown. A far larger clone is just one base off, so this is likely a read error. Distinct nucleotide sequences in the sample also encode this CDR3. The data were obtained in a study of γδ T cells in repeated Plasmodium falciparum infection. Broader study findings: Compared with Australian children, Malian Vdelta2-negative repertoires seemed more clonal, less diverse, less shared. Vdelta2-negative gammadelta repertoires, largely Vdelta1+, seemingly showed infection-driven waves of new clonal selection.

The CDR3 runs to 21 residues. The V gene's germline CDR1 is TSWWSYY and CDR2 QGS. Bulk repertoires came from Vgamma9/Vdelta2+ or Vdelta2-negative gammadelta T cells flow-sorted from PBMC. TCRdb re-called clones from the multiplex PCR reads via CATT. This table has more than 45,000 delta-chain clones, over 1.5% appearing once. The sequencing sample was made of gamma-delta T cells from blood. This receptor was identified in a pool of human donors (malaria-infected and uninfected, not separated). The chain recombines TRDV1 with TRDJ1; 7 bases agree with TRDD3. The CDR3 DNA reads as TGTGCTCTTGGGGAACGTCCGAGGTACTGGGGAATGGTTCGGTACACTGATAAGCTCATCTTT. This sequence encodes CALGERPRYWGMVRYTDKLIF.